This TCR beta chain was recovered during a study of T-cell reconstitution after alpha-beta-depleted transplantation in children. Study-level points and caveats: At around two months after transplant, the alpha-beta T cells were reportedly derived from several hundred expanded clones that came from non-depleted graft cells.

The TCRbeta library incorporated unique molecular identifiers. TCRdb processed the PCR reads anew with MiXCR; each CDR3 protein has one entry. Of 150,000 to 250,000 distinct CDR3 sequences listed, roughly 6% are singletons. Many counts were recorded for this clonotype. Its antigen is undetermined. Sequences were derived from PBMCs, sampled before TCRalphabeta/CD19-depleted stem cell transplant. The clonotype comes from a girl in the first two years of life with combined immunodeficiency, due to receive a stem cell transplant.

The CDR3 here is CSVEDRPLEQFF. The CDR3 DNA is TGCAGCGTTGAAGATCGACCCCTTGAGCAGTTCTTC. This chain uses TRBV29-1 with TRBJ2-1; D not resolved. CDR1 is SQVTM and CDR2 is ANQGSEA in the germline V gene. V was pared by 0 bases and J by 9 bases, with 9 bases between. The CDR3 is 12 residues long.